Shown below are 13 T cell receptor beta chains from a single sample sequenced in a study of blood T cell repertoires in COVID-19. Method: immunoSEQ multiplex PCR; TCRdb's copy keeps in-frame clones and lacks some. Counted here are some 330,000 clones, around 84% occurring once; the ten biggest clones make up around 4.6%. Sequenced sample: PBMCs or T cells enriched from blood (not recorded which). The receptors here all came from a man younger than 40 who had recovered from COVID-19.

The chain links TRBV19 to TRBJ1-3; maybe TRBD1 (5 bases). V was cut by 5 bases and J by 2 bases, with 13 bases left in between. Germline V gene data show CDR1 as LNHDA and CDR2 as SQIVND (reference sequence). This CDR3 contains 15 residues. In DNA, the CDR3 is TGTGCCAGTAGTTCCCTACAGGTTACTGGAAACACCATATATTTT. It codes for CASSSLQVTGNTIYF.

The chain has TRBV3-1 (or the pseudogene TRBV3-2) and TRBJ1-2; TRBD1 aligns across 10 bases. Losses at the gene ends were 3 bases for V and 8 bases for J; bases not matched to a gene: 3. Germline CDR1 is LGHDT and CDR2 is YNNKEL (reference sequence). The CDR3 sequence is 13 residues long. CDR3 DNA: TGTGCCAGCAGCCAGCGGACAGGGGGAGGCTACACCTTC. Protein product: CASSQRTGGGYTF.

The chain links TRBV30 to TRBJ1-4; the D gene is possibly TRBD1 (5 bases). The germline gives CDR1 GTSNPN, CDR2 SVGIG (reference sequence). V lost 0 bases to trimming and J lost 7 bases, with 15 bases between them. The CDR3 totals 15 residues. CDR3 protein: CAWSVQPRVGEKLFF. The CDR3 nucleotides read TGTGCCTGGAGTGTACAACCCAGGGTCGGTGAAAAACTGTTTTTT.

The rearrangement uses TRBV11-3 and TRBJ2-5; 13 bases match TRBD2. The germline V gene encodes CDR1 SGHNT and CDR2 YENEEA. J gave up 4 bases and V 6 bases, and 8 bases lay outside the gene matches. This CDR3 has 16 amino acids. CDR3 sequence (DNA): TGTGCCAGCAGTGTCGGACTAGCGGGAGTAAGAGAGACCCAGTACTTC. Its protein product is CASSVGLAGVRETQYF.

J is TRBJ1-5 and V is TRBV21-1. TRBV21-1 is annotated as a pseudogene. The CDR3 consists of 14 residues. The CDR3 spells CASPIGGMNQPQHF. The CDR3 DNA reads as TGTGCCAGCCCTATCGGAGGGATGAATCAGCCCCAGCATTTT.

The CDR3 protein is CASSPKAGPPSGEQYF. In DNA, the CDR3 is TGTGCCAGCAGTCCAAAAGCGGGGCCGCCCTCAGGTGAGCAGTACTTC. The V gene is TRBV7-9, the J gene TRBJ2-7; 7 nucleotides align to TRBD2. The CDR3 consists of 16 residues. CDR1 is SEHNR and CDR2 is FQNEAQ in the germline V gene (reference sequence). V dropped 6 bases and J dropped 7; count of bases not matched to a gene: 18.

This clone was found a few times. The V call is TRBV7-9, the J call TRBJ2-5; D ambiguous. The CDR3 is 14 amino acids. The V end lost 4 bases, the J end lost 0 bases, and 9 bases lay between the germline ends. CDR1 is SEHNR, CDR2 FQNEAQ, per germline (reference sequence). The DNA for the CDR3 is TGTGCCAGCAGCTCTTATCCGTACCAAGAGACCCAGTACTTC. Amino acids: CASSSYPYQETQYF.

The chain combines TRBV28 with TRBJ1-2, with 7 positions matching TRBD1. Germline V gene data show CDR1 as MDHEN and CDR2 as SYDVKM. The CDR3 is made up of 14 amino acids. V lost 6 bases, J lost 1 base, and 5 bases stayed unmatched. In DNA form, the CDR3 reads TGTGCCAGCAGCCATACAGGGGTTAACTATGGCTACACCTTC. It yields the protein CASSHTGVNYGYTF.

The chain is built from TRBV6-6 and TRBJ1-3; TRBD1 aligns across 8 bases. The CDR3 is made up of 15 amino acids. Germline V gene sequence: CDR1 MNHNY, CDR2 SVGAGI (reference sequence). The trim removed 6 bases at V and 3 bases at J, leaving 7 bases unmatched. CDR3 residues: CASSRGGTGGNTIYF. The CDR3, as DNA: TGTGCCAGCAGCCGGGGAGGGACAGGTGGAAACACCATATATTTT.

The genes are TRBV11-2 and TRBJ2-1, with D uncertain. There are 12 residues in the CDR3. From germline, CDR1 is SGHAT and CDR2 FQNNGV. Trimming removed 5 bases from V and 7 bases from J, with 9 bases in between. The CDR3 loop reads CASSPIENEQFF. In DNA, the CDR3 is TGTGCCAGCAGCCCTATAGAAAATGAGCAGTTCTTC.

The rearrangement uses TRBV7-8 and TRBJ2-6; TRBD1 agrees at 8 bases. V trimming: 6 bases; J trimming: 4 bases; junction bases outside the gene matches: 8. Germline V gives CDR1 SGHVS, CDR2 FQNEAQ. The CDR3 loop spans 16 amino acids. In DNA form, the CDR3 reads TGTGCCAGCAGATCTCAGGGGGCGGTAGGGGCCAACGTCCTGACTTTC. It codes for CASRSQGAVGANVLTF.

The J gene is TRBJ2-7, the V gene TRBV5-1; 7 bases line up with TRBD2. This CDR3 spans 16 amino acids. Germline CDR1 SGHRS, CDR2 YFSETQ. V lost 4 bases, J lost 3 bases, and 13 bases stayed unmatched. The CDR3 coding sequence is TGCGCCAGCAGCCCTACGATAGGACTAGATAACTACGAGCAGTACTTC. This sequence encodes CASSPTIGLDNYEQYF.

This clone was observed a few times. The rearrangement joins TRBV9 to TRBJ1-1; 7 nucleotides line up with TRBD1. The CDR3 length is 14 residues. Germline V gene data show CDR1 as SGDLS and CDR2 as YYNGEE. The V segment lost 4 bases and the J segment 11 bases; nucleotides outside the gene matches: 14. CDR3 amino acids: CASSRLGGGEGAFF. CDR3 in DNA: TGTGCCAGCAGCCGCCTTGGAGGGGGCGAGGGGGCTTTCTTT. Full variable domain (rest looked up from reference TRBV9 and TRBJ1-1): DSGVTQTPKHLITATGQRVTLRCSPRSGDLSVYWYQQSLDQGLQFLIQYYNGEERAKGNILERFSAQQFPDLHSELNLSSLELGDSALYFCASSRLGGGEGAFFGQGTRLTVV.